These 5 T cell receptor beta chains came from one sample sequenced in a study of blood T cell repertoires in COVID-19. The protocol was immunoSEQ multiplex PCR, while the TCRdb copy is restricted to in-frame clones and leaves out a portion. This table has approximately 260,000 clones, roughly 81% appearing once. Sequenced input: PBMCs or T cells enriched from blood (not recorded which). These receptors originate from a woman aged 45-59 years who had been exposed to COVID-19.

The chain uses TRBV7-8 and TRBJ1-5; 10 nucleotides match TRBD1. Germline CDR1 reads SGHVS; CDR2 reads FQNEAQ. Trimming took 7 bases from V and 5 from J; bases not matched to a gene: 5. CDR3 length equals 14 residues. The CDR3 reads CASNEDRGDQPQHF. Here the CDR3 DNA reads TGTGCCAGCAATGAGGACAGGGGGGATCAGCCCCAGCATTTT. Based on the CDR3 plus reference TRBV7-8 and TRBJ1-5, the full variable domain is GAGVSQSPRYKVAKRGQDVALRCDPISGHVSLFWYQQALGQGPEFLTYFQNEAQLDKSGLPSDRFFAERPEGSVSTLKIQRTQQEDSAVYLCASNEDRGDQPQHFGDGTRLSIL.

The chain carries TRBV13 and TRBJ2-5; tentative D call: TRBD2 (6 bases). Trimming cost V 5 bases and J 4 bases, with 14 bases left between them. CDR3 size: 14 residues. The germline CDR1 and CDR2 sequences are PRHDT and FYEKMQ (reference sequence). In DNA, the CDR3 is TGTGCCAGCAGCCGAGGCGGGGCGGGAGAGACCCAGTACTTC. Translating gives CASSRGGAGETQYF.

The gene calls are TRBV12-3 or TRBV12-4 and TRBJ1-2; possibly TRBD1 for D (5 bases). CDR3 length: 13 amino acids. V lost 7 bases and J lost 7, with 16 bases in between. CDR3 DNA sequence: TGTGCCAGCACCTTCGACAGCTTTGGTGGCTACACCTTC. As protein: CASTFDSFGGYTF.

V gene TRBV19 combines with J gene TRBJ1-1, with D maybe TRBD1 (5 bases). Germline CDR1 reads LNHDA; CDR2 reads SQIVND (reference sequence). This CDR3 region has 15 residues. V was pared by 4 bases and J by 0 bases, with 12 bases between. CDR3 region: CASSRGDRMNTEAFF. CDR3 DNA: TGTGCCAGTAGTAGGGGGGACCGGATGAACACTGAAGCTTTCTTT.

V is TRBV6-5 and J is TRBJ1-1; TRBD1 matches at 10 bases. J lost 5 bases, V lost 7 bases, and 7 bases had no gene match. CDR1 and CDR2 from the germline V gene are MNHEY and SVGAGI. The length of the CDR3 is 14 residues. CDR3 region: CASTPGQGWTEAFF. CDR3 DNA sequence: TGTGCCAGCACTCCGGGACAGGGGTGGACTGAAGCTTTCTTT.